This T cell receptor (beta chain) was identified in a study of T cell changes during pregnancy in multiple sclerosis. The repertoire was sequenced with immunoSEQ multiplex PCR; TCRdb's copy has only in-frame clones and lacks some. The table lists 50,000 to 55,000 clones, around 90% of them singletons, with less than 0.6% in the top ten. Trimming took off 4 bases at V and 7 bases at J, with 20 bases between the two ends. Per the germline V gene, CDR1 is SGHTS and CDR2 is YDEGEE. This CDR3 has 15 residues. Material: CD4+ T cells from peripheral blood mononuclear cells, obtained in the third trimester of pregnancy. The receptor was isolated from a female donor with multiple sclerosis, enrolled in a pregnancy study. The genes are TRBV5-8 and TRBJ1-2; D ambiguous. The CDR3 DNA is TGTGCCAGCAGCCTTAATGGACTGAAAACTAGTGGCTACACCTTC. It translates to CASSLNGLKTSGYTF.